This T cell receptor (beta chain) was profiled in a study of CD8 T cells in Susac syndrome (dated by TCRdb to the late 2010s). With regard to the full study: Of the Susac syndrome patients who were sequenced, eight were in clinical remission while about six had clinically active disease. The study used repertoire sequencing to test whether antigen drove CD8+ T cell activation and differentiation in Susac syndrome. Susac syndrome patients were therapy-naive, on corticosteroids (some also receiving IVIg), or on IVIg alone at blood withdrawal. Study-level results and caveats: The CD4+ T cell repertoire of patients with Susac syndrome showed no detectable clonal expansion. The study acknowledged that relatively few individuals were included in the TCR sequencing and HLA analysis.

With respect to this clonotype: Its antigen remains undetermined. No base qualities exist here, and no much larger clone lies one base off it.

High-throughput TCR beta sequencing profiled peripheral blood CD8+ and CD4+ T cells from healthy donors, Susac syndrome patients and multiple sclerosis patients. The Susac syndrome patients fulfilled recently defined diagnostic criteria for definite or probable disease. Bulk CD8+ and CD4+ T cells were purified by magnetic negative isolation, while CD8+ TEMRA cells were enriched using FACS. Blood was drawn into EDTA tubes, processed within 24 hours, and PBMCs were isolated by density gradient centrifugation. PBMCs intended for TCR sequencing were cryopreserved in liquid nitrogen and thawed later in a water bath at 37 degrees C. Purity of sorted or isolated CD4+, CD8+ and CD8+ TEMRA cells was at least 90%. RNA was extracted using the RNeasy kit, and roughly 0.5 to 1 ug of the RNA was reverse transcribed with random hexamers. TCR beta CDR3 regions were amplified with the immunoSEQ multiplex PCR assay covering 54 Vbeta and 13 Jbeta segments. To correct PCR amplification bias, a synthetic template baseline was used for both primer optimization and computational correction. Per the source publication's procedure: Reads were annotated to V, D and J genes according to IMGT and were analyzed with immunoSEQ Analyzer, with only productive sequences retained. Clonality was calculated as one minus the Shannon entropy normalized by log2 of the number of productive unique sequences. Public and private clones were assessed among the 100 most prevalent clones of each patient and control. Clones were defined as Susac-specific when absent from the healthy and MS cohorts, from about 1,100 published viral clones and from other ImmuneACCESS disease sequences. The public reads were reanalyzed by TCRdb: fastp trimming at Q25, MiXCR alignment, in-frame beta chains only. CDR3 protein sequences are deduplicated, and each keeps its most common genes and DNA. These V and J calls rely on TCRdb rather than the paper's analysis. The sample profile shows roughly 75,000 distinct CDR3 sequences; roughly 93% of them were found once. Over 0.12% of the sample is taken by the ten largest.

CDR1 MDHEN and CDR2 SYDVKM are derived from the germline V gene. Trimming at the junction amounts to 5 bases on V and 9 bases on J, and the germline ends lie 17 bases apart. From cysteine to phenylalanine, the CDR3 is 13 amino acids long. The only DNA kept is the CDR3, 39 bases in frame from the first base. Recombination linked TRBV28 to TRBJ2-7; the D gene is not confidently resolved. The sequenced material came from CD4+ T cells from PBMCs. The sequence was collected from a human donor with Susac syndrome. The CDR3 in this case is CASSLSTHAVQYF. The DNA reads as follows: TGTGCCAGCAGTCTTTCAACGCATGCCGTGCAGTACTTC.